This T cell receptor (beta chain) was identified during a study of cytomegalovirus exposure and HLA in healthy donors. Details on this clone: What it binds is unknown.

Only in-frame clones appear in the TCRdb table, and some are missing; sequencing was by immunoSEQ multiplex PCR. The sample includes 47,000 or so clones, 85% to 95% of them seen just once. Germline CDR1 and CDR2: SGHDN and FVKESK. Trimming took 0 bases from V and 4 from J, leaving 6 bases between them. This CDR3 has 13 residues. General study points: Cytomegalovirus association was listed for about 160 TCR beta chains. Among the CMV-associated chains, a few were confirmed in vitro as specific for CMV antigens.

The J gene is TRBJ1-1, the V gene TRBV14, with no clear D. The source of this sequence is a man younger than 30 in good health and CMV-seronegative. Sequences were obtained from PBMCs. The chain's CDR3 is CASSQERFTEAFF. CDR3 sequence (DNA): TGTGCCAGCAGCCAAGAGAGGTTCACTGAAGCTTTCTTT.